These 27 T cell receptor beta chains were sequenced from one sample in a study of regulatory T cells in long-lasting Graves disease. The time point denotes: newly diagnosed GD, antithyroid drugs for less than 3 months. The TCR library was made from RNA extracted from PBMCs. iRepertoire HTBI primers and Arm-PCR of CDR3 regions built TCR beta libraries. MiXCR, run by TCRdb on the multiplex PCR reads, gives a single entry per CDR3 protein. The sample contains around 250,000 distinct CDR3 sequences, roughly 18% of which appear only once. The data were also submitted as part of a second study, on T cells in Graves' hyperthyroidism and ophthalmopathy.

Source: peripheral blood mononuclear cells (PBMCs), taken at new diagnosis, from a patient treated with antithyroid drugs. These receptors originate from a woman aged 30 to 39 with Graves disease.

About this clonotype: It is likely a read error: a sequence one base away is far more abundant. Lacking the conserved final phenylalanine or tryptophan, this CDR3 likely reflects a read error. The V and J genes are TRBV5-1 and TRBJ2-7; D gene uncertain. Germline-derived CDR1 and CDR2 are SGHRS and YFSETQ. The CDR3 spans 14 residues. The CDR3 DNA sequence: TGTGCCAGCAGCTCCACACGAAGCTCCTACGAGCAGTACTTA. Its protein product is CASSSTRSSYEQYL.

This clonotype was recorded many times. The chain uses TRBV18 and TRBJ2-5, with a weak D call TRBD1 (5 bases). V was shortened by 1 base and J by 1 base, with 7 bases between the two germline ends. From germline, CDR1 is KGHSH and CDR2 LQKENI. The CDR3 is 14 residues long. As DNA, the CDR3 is TGTGCCAGCTCACCACAGACAGCCCAAGAGACCCAGTACTTC. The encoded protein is CASSPQTAQETQYF.

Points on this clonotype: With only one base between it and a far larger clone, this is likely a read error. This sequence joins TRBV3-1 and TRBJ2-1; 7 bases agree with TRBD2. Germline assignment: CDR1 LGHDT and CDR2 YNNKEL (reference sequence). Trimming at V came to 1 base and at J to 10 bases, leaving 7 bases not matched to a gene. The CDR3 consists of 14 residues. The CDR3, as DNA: TGTGCCAGCAGCCAAGTCTACGGGGACTACGAGCAGTTCTTC. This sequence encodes CASSQVYGDYEQFF.

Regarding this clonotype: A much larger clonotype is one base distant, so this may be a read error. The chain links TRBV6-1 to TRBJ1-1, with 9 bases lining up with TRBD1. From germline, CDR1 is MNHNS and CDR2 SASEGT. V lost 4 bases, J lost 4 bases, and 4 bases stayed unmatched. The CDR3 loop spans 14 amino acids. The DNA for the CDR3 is TGTGCCAGCAGTGGGACAGGGGTGAGCACTGAAGCTTTCTTT. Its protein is CASSGTGVSTEAFF.

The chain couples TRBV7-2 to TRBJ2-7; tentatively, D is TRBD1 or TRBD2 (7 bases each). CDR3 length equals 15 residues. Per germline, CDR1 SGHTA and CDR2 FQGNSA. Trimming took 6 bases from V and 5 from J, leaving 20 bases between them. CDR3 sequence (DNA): TGTGCCAGCAGTTTGGGGGGGGGGACAGCCCACGAGCAGTACTTC. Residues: CASSLGGGTAHEQYF. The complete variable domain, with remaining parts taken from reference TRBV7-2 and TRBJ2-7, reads GAGVSQSPSNKVTEKGKDVELRCDPISGHTALYWYRQSLGQGLEFLIYFQGNSAPDKSGLPSDRFSAERTGGSVSTLTIQRTQQEDSAVYLCASSLGGGTAHEQYFGPGTRLTVT.

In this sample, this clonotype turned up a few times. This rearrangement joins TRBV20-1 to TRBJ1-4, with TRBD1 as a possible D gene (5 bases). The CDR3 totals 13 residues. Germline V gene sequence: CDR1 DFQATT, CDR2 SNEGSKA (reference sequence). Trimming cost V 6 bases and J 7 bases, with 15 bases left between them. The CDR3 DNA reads TGCAGTGCCAGGGAGGTGCAGAGTGAAAAACTGTTTTTT. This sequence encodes CSAREVQSEKLFF.

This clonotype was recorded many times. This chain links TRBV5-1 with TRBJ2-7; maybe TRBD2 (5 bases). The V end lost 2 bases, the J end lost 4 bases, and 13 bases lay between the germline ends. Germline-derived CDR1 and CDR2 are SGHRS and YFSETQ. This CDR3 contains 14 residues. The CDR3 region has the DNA TGCGCCAGCAGCTTTGAGGGAAAGGTTTACGAGCAGTACTTC. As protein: CASSFEGKVYEQYF.

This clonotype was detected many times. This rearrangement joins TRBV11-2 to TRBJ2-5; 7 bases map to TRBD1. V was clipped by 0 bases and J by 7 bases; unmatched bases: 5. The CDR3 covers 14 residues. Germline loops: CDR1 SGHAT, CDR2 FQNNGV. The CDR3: CASSLETGTRTQYF. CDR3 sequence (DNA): TGTGCCAGCAGCTTAGAGACAGGGACAAGGACCCAGTACTTC.

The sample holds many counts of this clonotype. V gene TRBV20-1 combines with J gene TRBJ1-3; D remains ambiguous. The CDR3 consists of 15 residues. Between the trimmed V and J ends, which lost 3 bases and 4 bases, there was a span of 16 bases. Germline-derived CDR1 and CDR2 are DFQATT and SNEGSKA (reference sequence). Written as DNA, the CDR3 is TGCAGTGCTAGGGCTAGGGTGGCTAGCGGAAACACCATATATTTT. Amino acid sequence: CSARARVASGNTIYF.

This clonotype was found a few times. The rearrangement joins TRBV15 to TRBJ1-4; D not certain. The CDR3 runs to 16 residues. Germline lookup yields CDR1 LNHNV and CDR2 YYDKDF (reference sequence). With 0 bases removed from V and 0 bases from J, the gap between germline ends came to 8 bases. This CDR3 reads CATSRDAGATNEKLFF. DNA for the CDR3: TGTGCCACCAGCAGAGATGCCGGTGCAACTAATGAAAAACTGTTTTTT.

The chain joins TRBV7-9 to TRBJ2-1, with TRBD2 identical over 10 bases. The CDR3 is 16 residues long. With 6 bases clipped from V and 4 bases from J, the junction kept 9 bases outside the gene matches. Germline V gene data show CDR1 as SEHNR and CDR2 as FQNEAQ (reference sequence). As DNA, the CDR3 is TGTGCCAGCAGTTCTCAAAGAGCGGGAGGGTACAATGAGCAGTTCTTC. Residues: CASSSQRAGGYNEQFF.

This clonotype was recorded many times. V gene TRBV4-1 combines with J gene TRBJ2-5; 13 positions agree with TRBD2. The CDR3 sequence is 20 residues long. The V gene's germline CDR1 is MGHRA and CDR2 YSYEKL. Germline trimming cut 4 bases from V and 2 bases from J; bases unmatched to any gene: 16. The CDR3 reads CASSLKDPRLAGGLQETQYF. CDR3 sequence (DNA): TGCGCCAGCAGCCTAAAAGACCCCCGACTAGCGGGGGGCCTACAAGAGACCCAGTACTTC.

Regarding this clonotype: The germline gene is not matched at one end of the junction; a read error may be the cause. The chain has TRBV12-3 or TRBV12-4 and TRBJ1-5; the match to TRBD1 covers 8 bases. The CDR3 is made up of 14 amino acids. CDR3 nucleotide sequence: TGTGCCAGCAGTTTAGGCGGGACAGGACAGCTCCAGCATTTT. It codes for CASSLGGTGQLQHF.

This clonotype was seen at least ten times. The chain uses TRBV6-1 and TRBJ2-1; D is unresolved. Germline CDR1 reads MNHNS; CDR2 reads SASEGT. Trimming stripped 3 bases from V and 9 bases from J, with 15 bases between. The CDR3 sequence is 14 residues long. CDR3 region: CASSDPHLWGEQFF. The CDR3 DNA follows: TGTGCCAGCAGTGATCCTCATCTCTGGGGTGAGCAGTTCTTC.

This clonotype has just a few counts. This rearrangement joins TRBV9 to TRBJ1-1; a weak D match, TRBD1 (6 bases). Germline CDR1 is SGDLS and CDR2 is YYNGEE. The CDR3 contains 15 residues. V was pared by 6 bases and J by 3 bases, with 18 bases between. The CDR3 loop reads CASKIGKGGDTEAFF. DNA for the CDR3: TGTGCCAGCAAAATCGGAAAGGGGGGGGACACTGAAGCTTTCTTT.

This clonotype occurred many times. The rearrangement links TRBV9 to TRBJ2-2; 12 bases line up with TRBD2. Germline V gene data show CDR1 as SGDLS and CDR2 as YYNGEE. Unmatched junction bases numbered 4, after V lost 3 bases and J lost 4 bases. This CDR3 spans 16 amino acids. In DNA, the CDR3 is TGTGCCAGCAGCGCGGGACTAGCGGGCGGCACCGGGGAGCTGTTTTTT. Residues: CASSAGLAGGTGELFF.

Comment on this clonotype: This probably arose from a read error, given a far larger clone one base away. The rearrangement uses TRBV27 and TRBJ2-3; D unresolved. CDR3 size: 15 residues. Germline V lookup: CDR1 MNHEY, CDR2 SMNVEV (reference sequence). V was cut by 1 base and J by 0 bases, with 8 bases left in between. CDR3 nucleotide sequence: TGTGCCAGCAGTTTATTGGTCTGTAGCACAGATACGCAGTATTTT. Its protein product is CASSLLVCSTDTQYF.

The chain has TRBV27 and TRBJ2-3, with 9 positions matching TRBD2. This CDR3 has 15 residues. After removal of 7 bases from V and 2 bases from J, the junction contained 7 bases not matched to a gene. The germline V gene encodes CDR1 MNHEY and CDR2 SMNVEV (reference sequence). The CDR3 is CASIRTSALTDTQYF. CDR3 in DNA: TGTGCCAGCATCCGGACTAGCGCCCTCACAGATACGCAGTATTTT.

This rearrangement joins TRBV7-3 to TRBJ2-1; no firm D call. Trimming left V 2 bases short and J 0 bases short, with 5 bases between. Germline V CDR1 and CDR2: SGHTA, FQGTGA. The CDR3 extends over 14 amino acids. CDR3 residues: CASSLGLSYNEQFF. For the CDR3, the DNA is TGTGCCAGCAGCTTAGGGCTCTCCTACAATGAGCAGTTCTTC. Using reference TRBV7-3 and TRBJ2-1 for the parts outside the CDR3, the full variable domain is GAGVSQTPSNKVTEKGKYVELRCDPISGHTALYWYRQSLGQGPEFLIYFQGTGAADDSGLPNDRFFAVRPEGSVSTLKIQRTERGDSAVYLCASSLGLSYNEQFFGPGTRLTVL.

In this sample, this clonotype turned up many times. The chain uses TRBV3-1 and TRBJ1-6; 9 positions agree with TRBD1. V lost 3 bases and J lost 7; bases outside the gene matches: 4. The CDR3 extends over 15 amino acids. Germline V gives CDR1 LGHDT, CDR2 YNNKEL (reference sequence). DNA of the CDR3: TGTGCCAGCAGCCACCCGACAGGGGGAAATTCACCCCTCCACTTT. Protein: CASSHPTGGNSPLHF. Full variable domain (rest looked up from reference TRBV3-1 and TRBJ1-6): DTAVSQTPKYLVTQMGNDKSIKCEQNLGHDTMYWYKQDSKKFLKIMFSYNNKELIINETVPNRFSPKSPDKAHLNLHINSLELGDSAVYFCASSHPTGGNSPLHFGNGTRLTVT.

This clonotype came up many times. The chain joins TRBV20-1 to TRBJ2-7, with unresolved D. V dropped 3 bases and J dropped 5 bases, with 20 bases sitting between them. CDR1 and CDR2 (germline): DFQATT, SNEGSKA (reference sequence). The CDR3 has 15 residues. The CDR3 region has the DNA TGCAGTGCTAGTGCGGCCTGGGATCCGGACCACGAGCAGTACTTC. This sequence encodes CSASAAWDPDHEQYF.

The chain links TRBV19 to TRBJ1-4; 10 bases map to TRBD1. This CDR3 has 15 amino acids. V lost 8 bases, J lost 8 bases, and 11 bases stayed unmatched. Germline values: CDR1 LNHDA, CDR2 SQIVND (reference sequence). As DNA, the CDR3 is TGTGCCAGTGGATTGCTCGGGACAGGGGAAGAAAAACTGTTTTTT. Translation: CASGLLGTGEEKLFF.

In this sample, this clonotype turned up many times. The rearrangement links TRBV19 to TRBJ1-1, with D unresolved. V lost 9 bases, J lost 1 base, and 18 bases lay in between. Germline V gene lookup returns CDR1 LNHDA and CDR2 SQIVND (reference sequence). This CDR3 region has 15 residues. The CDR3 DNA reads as TGTGCCAGCACGCCCAATTTGCCGTCGAACACTGAAGCTTTCTTT. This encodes CASTPNLPSNTEAFF.

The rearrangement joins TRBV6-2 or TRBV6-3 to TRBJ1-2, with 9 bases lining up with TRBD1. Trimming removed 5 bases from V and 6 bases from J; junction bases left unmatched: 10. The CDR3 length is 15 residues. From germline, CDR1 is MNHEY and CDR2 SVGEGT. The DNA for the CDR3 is TGTGCCAGCAGTGGTCCGGGACAGGGACTCAATGGCTACACCTTC. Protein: CASSGPGQGLNGYTF.

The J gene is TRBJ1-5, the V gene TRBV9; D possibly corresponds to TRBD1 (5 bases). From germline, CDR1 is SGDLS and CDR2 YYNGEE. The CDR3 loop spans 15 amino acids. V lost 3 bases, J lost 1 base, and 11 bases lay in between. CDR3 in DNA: TGTGCCAGCAGCGCATCAGGGAACAGCAATCAGCCCCAGCATTTT. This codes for CASSASGNSNQPQHF.

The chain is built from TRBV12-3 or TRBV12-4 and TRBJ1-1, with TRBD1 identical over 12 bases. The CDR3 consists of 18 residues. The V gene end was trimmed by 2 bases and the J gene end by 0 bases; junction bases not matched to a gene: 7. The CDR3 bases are TGTGCCAGCAGTTTAAGAGGGGGACAGGGGGCCGTGAACACTGAAGCTTTCTTT. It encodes CASSLRGGQGAVNTEAFF.

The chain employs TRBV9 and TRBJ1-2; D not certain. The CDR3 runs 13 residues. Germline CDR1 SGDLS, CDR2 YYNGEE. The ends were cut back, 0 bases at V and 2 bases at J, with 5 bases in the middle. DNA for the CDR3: TGTGCCAGCAGCGTAGTTCAAAACTATGGCTACACCTTC. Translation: CASSVVQNYGYTF.